These 13 T cell receptor beta chains were sequenced from one sample in a study of T cells after somatic rescue of genetic block. The repertoire was sequenced with immunoSEQ multiplex PCR; TCRdb's copy has only in-frame clones and lacks some. Here the sample spans about 88,000 clones, about nine tenths being singletons. Sequenced sample: peripheral blood mononuclear cells (PBMCs). Receptor source: a woman between 18 and 30 years old.

The chain employs TRBV5-1 and TRBJ2-1; D not certain. The CDR3 is 13 amino acids. V lost 0 bases, J lost 5 bases, and 6 bases lay in between. Germline-derived CDR1 and CDR2 are SGHRS and YFSETQ. The CDR3 loop is CASSLGHNNEQFF. CDR3 sequence (DNA): TGCGCCAGCAGCTTGGGTCATAACAATGAGCAGTTCTTC.

For the CDR3, the DNA is TGCGCCAGCAGCCCGGAGGGACGGTACTCTGAAGCTTTCTTT. Translating gives CASSPEGRYSEAFF. The rearrangement links TRBV5-1 to TRBJ1-1; D is possibly TRBD1 (5 bases). V was trimmed by 4 bases and J by 6 bases, leaving 16 bases between them. Per germline, CDR1 SGHRS and CDR2 YFSETQ. This CDR3 has 14 residues.

The chain has TRBV27 and TRBJ1-4; 9 positions agree with TRBD1. The CDR3 runs 15 residues. V gave up 5 bases and J gave up 7 bases; unmatched junction bases: 8. Germline CDR1 reads MNHEY; CDR2 reads SMNVEV (reference sequence). This CDR3 reads CASSNPGQGIEKLFF. The CDR3 DNA follows: TGTGCCAGCAGTAATCCGGGACAGGGCATTGAAAAACTGTTTTTT.

CDR3 protein: CASSPGVVQYF. CDR3 nucleotides: TGTGCCAGCAGCCCGGGGGTGGTGCAGTATTTT. The genes are TRBV7-6 and TRBJ2-3, with a tentative D call TRBD2 (6 bases). Germline CDR1 SGHVS, CDR2 FNYEAQ. The CDR3 covers 11 residues. Trimming left V 5 bases short and J 11 bases short, with 11 bases between.

This clone was seen only a few times. The chain is built from TRBV28 and TRBJ1-2, with no clear D. CDR1 is MDHEN and CDR2 is SYDVKM in the germline V gene. V lost 4 bases, J lost 4 bases, and 7 bases lay in between. This CDR3 contains 12 residues. CDR3 loop: CASSSPSYGYTF. CDR3 nucleotides: TGTGCCAGCAGTTCTCCTAGCTATGGCTACACCTTC.

The chain combines TRBV5-6 with TRBJ1-1; no firm D call. In germline, CDR1 is SGHDT, CDR2 YYEEEE. The V and J ends lost 0 bases and 0 bases respectively, with 9 bases between them. This CDR3 region has 15 residues. CDR3 residues: CASSLDHTMNTEAFF. CDR3 nucleotide sequence: TGTGCCAGCAGCTTGGATCATACCATGAACACTGAAGCTTTCTTT.

Only one count was recorded for this clone. V is TRBV28 and J is TRBJ2-7; 7 nucleotides line up with TRBD2. Per the germline V gene, CDR1 is MDHEN and CDR2 is SYDVKM. Trimming cost V 6 bases and J 0 bases; bases outside gene matches: 8. This CDR3 spans 15 amino acids. CDR3 region: CASRGGTLSSYEQYF. CDR3 DNA: TGTGCCAGCAGGGGGGGGACTTTAAGCTCCTACGAGCAGTACTTC.

This chain links TRBV28 with TRBJ2-7; D unresolved. The CDR3 is made up of 14 amino acids. Germline V gene data show CDR1 as MDHEN and CDR2 as SYDVKM. Deletions cut 2 bases from V and 5 bases from J, with 13 bases between. CDR3: CASSLVKTVHEQYF. The CDR3 DNA sequence: TGTGCCAGCAGTTTAGTTAAAACGGTCCACGAGCAGTACTTC.

The gene calls are TRBV28 and TRBJ2-7, with D uncertain. This CDR3 has 16 residues. The germline V and J ends were trimmed by 6 bases and 2 bases, with 20 bases remaining between them. From germline, CDR1 is MDHEN and CDR2 SYDVKM. The CDR3: CASSPPMGRVPYEQYF. CDR3 bases: TGTGCCAGCAGCCCCCCGATGGGCCGGGTTCCCTACGAGCAGTACTTC.

The chain couples TRBV30 to TRBJ1-1, with D perhaps TRBD1 (5 bases). Germline CDR1 reads GTSNPN; CDR2 reads SVGIG (reference sequence). The CDR3 is 13 amino acids. V gave up 7 bases and J gave up 4 bases, with 16 bases separating them. Written as DNA, the CDR3 is TGTGCCTCCGACGAGGGGATTCGCACTGAAGCTTTCTTT. The encoded protein is CASDEGIRTEAFF.

The chain is built from TRBV27 and TRBJ2-1, with TRBD2 matching over 12 bases. Germline lookup yields CDR1 MNHEY and CDR2 SMNVEV (reference sequence). V trimming: 6 bases; J trimming: 9 bases; junction bases outside the gene matches: 9. The CDR3 spans 15 residues. The CDR3 DNA sequence: TGTGCCAGCAGCCATTGGACTAGCGGGAAGGTTGAGCAGTTCTTC. It is translated as CASSHWTSGKVEQFF.

The chain joins TRBV4-2 to TRBJ1-2; no clear D. This CDR3 comprises 15 residues. With 0 bases removed from V and 8 bases from J, the gap between germline ends came to 16 bases. Germline assignment: CDR1 LGHNA and CDR2 YNFKEQ. The CDR3 DNA reads as TGTGCCAGCAGCCAAGACAGACCCCCGGCGGGGGGCTACACCTTC. Its translation: CASSQDRPPAGGYTF.

The chain uses TRBV9 and TRBJ2-1; either TRBD1 or TRBD2 may fit D (5 bases each). Trimming left V 0 bases short and J 7 bases short, with 17 bases between. Per germline, CDR1 SGDLS and CDR2 YYNGEE. The CDR3 contains 16 residues. CDR3 nucleotide sequence: TGTGCCAGCAGCGTAGAACTCGGGGCCATTACAAATGAGCAGTTCTTC. Translation: CASSVELGAITNEQFF.